The clone carrying this T cell receptor beta chain was observed many times. The data are from a study of early T cells in non-severe SARS-CoV-2 infection. TCRdb used MiXCR to reprocess the 5' RACE reads, holding one entry per CDR3 protein. The sample has 30,000 to 45,000 distinct CDR3 sequences; 9% to 10% are singletons. Germline CDR1 is LGHDT and CDR2 is YNNKEL (reference sequence). The V segment lost 1 base and the J segment 1 base; nucleotides outside the gene matches: 5. The CDR3 sequence is 17 residues long. The V call is TRBV3-1, the J call TRBJ2-1, with TRBD1 matching 9 bases. The clonotype was recovered from an adult who was a healthcare worker with PCR-confirmed SARS-CoV-2 infection or an uninfected control (not recorded which). Material: whole blood. The CDR3, as DNA: TGTGCCAGCAGCCAAGTTGACAGGGGGGGTTCCTACAATGAGCAGTTCTTC. Its protein is CASSQVDRGGSYNEQFF.